This paragraph covers one T cell receptor (beta chain) sequence. The template was RNA from unsorted bulk tissue. Three rounds of nested PCR, following a modified ARM-PCR protocol, produced the TCRbeta library. TCRdb called the multiplex PCR reads again in MiXCR, with one record for every CDR3 protein. The profile covers over 110,000 distinct CDR3 sequences, with around two thirds appearing a single time and about 20% taken by the ten largest. This entry is derived from a study of tumor and adjacent non-tumor tissue in lung cancer. Material for sequencing was lung tumor tissue. The clonotype originates from a man aged 55 to 69 with small cell lung cancer.

CDR3: CSAQGLVDSYNEQFF. In DNA form, the CDR3 reads TGCAGTGCCCAGGGACTAGTGGACTCCTACAATGAGCAGTTCTTC. The chain employs TRBV20-1 and TRBJ2-1; 8 nucleotides line up with TRBD2. This CDR3 contains 15 residues. The junction had 7 bases not matched to a gene; V was cut back by 6 bases and J by 0 bases. Germline-derived CDR1 and CDR2 are DFQATT and SNEGSKA (reference sequence).